This entry lists 15 T cell receptor beta chains sequenced from one sample in a study of shared clonotypes between healthy human individuals. Assay: immunoSEQ multiplex PCR; the TCRdb copy retains only in-frame clones and omits some. This sample has roughly 2.6 million clones, with 85% to 95% found just once. Source material: naive CD4+ T cells sorted from blood. Subset defined: CD45RA+ positively selected. The origin of the receptors is a man aged 18 to 30 in good health.

The chain uses TRBV4-1 and TRBJ1-4, with 7 bases aligning to TRBD1. CDR1 MGHRA and CDR2 YSYEKL come from the germline V gene. The CDR3 sequence is 15 residues long. After removal of 4 bases from V and 2 bases from J, the junction contained 4 bases not matched to a gene. For the CDR3, the DNA is TGCGCCAGCAGCCGCTCAGGGGGGACTAATGAAAAACTGTTTTTT. This codes for CASSRSGGTNEKLFF.

The chain carries TRBV2 and TRBJ2-3; D remains ambiguous. The CDR3 has 13 residues. CDR1 and CDR2 from the germline V gene are SNHLY and FYNNEI. Trimming left V 7 bases short and J 2 bases short, with 10 bases between. The chain's CDR3 is CASMLGNTDTQYF. The CDR3 coding sequence is TGTGCCAGCATGCTGGGAAACACAGATACGCAGTATTTT.

J is TRBJ2-7 and V is TRBV30, with no clear D. Per germline, CDR1 GTSNPN and CDR2 SVGIG (reference sequence). V dropped 7 bases and J dropped 1 base, with 8 bases sitting between them. The CDR3 has 11 amino acids. CDR3 protein: CASMGSYEQYF. In DNA form, the CDR3 reads TGTGCCTCCATGGGGTCCTACGAGCAGTACTTC. Complete variable domain (other parts from reference TRBV30 and TRBJ2-7): SQTIHQWPATLVQPVGSPLSLECTVEGTSNPNLYWYRQAAGRGLQLLFYSVGIGQISSEVPQNLSASRPQDRQFILSSKKLLLSDSGFYLCASMGSYEQYFGPGTRLTVT.

With regard to this clone: Other DNA sequences from this sample encode an identical CDR3 as well. The J gene is TRBJ2-7, the V gene TRBV6-5; D assignment may be TRBD1 or TRBD2 (5 bases each). V was trimmed by 6 bases and J by 6 bases, leaving 9 bases between them. Per germline, CDR1 MNHEY and CDR2 SVGAGI. The CDR3 contains 11 residues. Here the CDR3 reads CASSRGGEQYF. CDR3 DNA sequence: TGTGCCAGCAGCCGTGGGGGCGAGCAGTACTTC.

This clone was counted a single time. J is TRBJ1-3 and V is TRBV7-9; D perhaps matches TRBD1 (5 bases). This CDR3 region has 16 residues. Germline assignment: CDR1 SEHNR and CDR2 FQNEAQ (reference sequence). Trimming cost V 0 bases and J 4 bases, with 13 bases left between them. The CDR3 is CASSLAGGRGGNTIYF. The CDR3 DNA is TGTGCCAGCAGCTTAGCCGGGGGTCGGGGAGGAAACACCATATATTTT.

This chain connects TRBV6-5 to TRBJ1-2; TRBD1 is a possible D gene (6 bases). This CDR3 spans 11 amino acids. Germline assignment: CDR1 MNHEY and CDR2 SVGAGI. Between the trimmed V and J ends, which lost 5 bases and 8 bases, there was a span of 9 bases. The CDR3 coding sequence is TGTGCCAGCAGTCAGGGGTTCGGCTACACCTTC. Protein sequence: CASSQGFGYTF.

V gene TRBV9 combines with J gene TRBJ1-3; 8 nucleotides align to TRBD1. CDR3 length: 15 amino acids. With V trimmed by 4 bases and J by 3 bases, 6 bases remained unmatched. CDR1 is SGDLS and CDR2 is YYNGEE in the germline V gene. This CDR3 reads CASSPGTGGGNTIYF. The CDR3 coding sequence is TGTGCCAGCAGCCCAGGGACAGGTGGTGGAAACACCATATATTTT.

The CDR3 protein is CASSRKGSTGELFF. For the CDR3, the DNA is TGTGCCAGCAGCAGAAAAGGATCAACCGGGGAGCTGTTTTTT. The chain employs TRBV6-5 and TRBJ2-2, with no clear D. V was clipped by 6 bases and J by 5 bases, with 13 bases between them. Germline V gene sequence: CDR1 MNHEY, CDR2 SVGAGI. The CDR3 loop spans 14 amino acids.

The genes are TRBV5-1 and TRBJ2-7; no reliable D call. CDR1 and CDR2 from the germline V gene are SGHRS and YFSETQ. Trimming stripped 0 bases from V and 3 bases from J, with 13 bases between. The CDR3 covers 15 residues. The CDR3 nucleotides are TGCGCCAGCAGCTTGGACGTAGGCGTTGGCTACGAGCAGTACTTC. It is translated as CASSLDVGVGYEQYF.

This chain's CDR3 is CATSRGSGRSEEQFF. CDR3 nucleotide sequence: TGTGCCACCAGCAGAGGGAGCGGGAGATCAGAAGAGCAGTTCTTC. The V gene is TRBV15, the J gene TRBJ2-1; 8 nucleotides match TRBD2. This CDR3 spans 15 amino acids. Trimming at V came to 1 base and at J to 10 bases, leaving 9 bases not matched to a gene. Germline CDR1 LNHNV, CDR2 YYDKDF (reference sequence).

The rearrangement joins TRBV19 to TRBJ1-1; weak D call: TRBD1 (5 bases). Trimming took 4 bases from V and 1 from J, leaving 10 bases between them. Germline CDR1 is LNHDA and CDR2 is SQIVND (reference sequence). This CDR3 spans 14 amino acids. Here the CDR3 reads CASSRTGTNTEAFF. The CDR3 DNA follows: TGTGCCAGTAGTAGAACAGGAACGAACACTGAAGCTTTCTTT.

J is TRBJ2-1 and V is TRBV5-6, with 15 bases fitting TRBD2. Trimming took 4 bases from V and 10 from J; bases not matched to a gene: 15. Per germline, CDR1 SGHDT and CDR2 YYEEEE. This CDR3 comprises 18 residues. The CDR3 DNA follows: TGTGCCAGCAGCCGAGGACTAGCGGGAGGGACGAGCCGTCACGAGCAGTTCTTC. Its protein product is CASSRGLAGGTSRHEQFF.

The chain employs TRBV13 and TRBJ2-2, with a possible D match to TRBD2 (6 bases). Germline V lookup: CDR1 PRHDT, CDR2 FYEKMQ (reference sequence). Trimming stripped 1 base from V and 0 bases from J, with 15 bases between. This CDR3 is 18 amino acids long. The CDR3 region is CASSLEVRGTPNTGELFF. The CDR3 region has the DNA TGTGCCAGCAGCTTAGAGGTCCGGGGGACCCCGAACACCGGGGAGCTGTTTTTT.

This clone was recorded only once. The chain has TRBV2 and TRBJ1-1; D is unresolved. The CDR3 length is 14 residues. Germline loops: CDR1 SNHLY, CDR2 FYNNEI. V lost 4 bases, J lost 2 bases, and 11 bases lay in between. The CDR3: CASSATVSNTEAFF. In DNA form, the CDR3 reads TGTGCCAGCAGTGCGACGGTTAGCAACACTGAAGCTTTCTTT.

This rearrangement joins TRBV5-1 to TRBJ1-3; TRBD1 agrees at 9 bases. The CDR3 is made up of 17 amino acids. Trimming cost V 3 bases and J 1 base; bases outside gene matches: 8. Germline V CDR1 and CDR2: SGHRS, YFSETQ. The CDR3 nucleotides are TGCGCCAGCAGCTCGACCCCGGGACAGGGTTCTGGAAACACCATATATTTT. Translating gives CASSSTPGQGSGNTIYF.